This TCR beta chain was captured in a study of blood T cell repertoires in COVID-19. Across the whole study: The analysed material was cDNA or gDNA that came from T cells, B-cell-depleted T cells, or PBMCs.

TCRdb's copy holds only in-frame clones and misses some; the assay was immunoSEQ multiplex PCR. The sample holds under 200,000 clones, around nine tenths seen once. There are 14 residues in the CDR3. CDR1 is SEHNR and CDR2 is FQNEAQ in the germline V gene (reference sequence). V lost 4 bases to trimming and J lost 7 bases, with 13 bases between them. The chain has TRBV7-9 and TRBJ1-4; D call uncertain. Sequenced sample: peripheral blood. The clonotype was recovered from a man aged 55 to 69 with active or convalescent COVID-19. The CDR3 spells CASSSSITGEKLFF. CDR3 DNA sequence: TGTGCCAGCAGCTCGTCTATTACGGGTGAAAAACTGTTTTTT. The full variable domain, completed using reference TRBV7-9 and TRBJ1-4, is DTGVSQNPRHKITKRGQNVTFRCDPISEHNRLYWYRQTLGQGPEFLTYFQNEAQLEKSRLLSDRFSAERPKGSFSTLEIQRTEQGDSAMYLCASSSSITGEKLFFGSGTQLSVL.